Ten or more counts support the clone carrying this TCR beta chain. Its antigen is undetermined. This entry comes from a study of T cells in Graves' hyperthyroidism and ophthalmopathy. Study background: Once the initial diagnosis was made, peripheral blood was obtained before any treatment.

Whole-study results and caveats: Before onset, ophthalmopathy was predicted by the model a median approximately 6.5 months earlier.

Regions amplified from RNA transcripts were the TCR beta CDR3 regions. RT-PCR in the first round (using the HTBI primer set) targeted the TCR CDR3. In TCRdb, the multiplex PCR reads were re-called with MiXCR into one record per CDR3 protein. The data show approximately 690,000 distinct CDR3 sequences, 13% to 15% seen once. V was cut by 7 bases and J by 6 bases, with 12 bases left in between. The CDR3 runs to 13 residues. Germline CDR1 is MNHEY and CDR2 is SMNVEV (reference sequence). Source material: blood. The chain recombines TRBV27 with TRBJ1-4, with D maybe TRBD1 (6 bases). This TCR was recovered from a woman in her 50s with Graves' ophthalmopathy. The CDR3 loop is CASKGVTDEKLFF. The CDR3 region has the DNA TGTGCCAGCAAGGGGGTGACTGATGAAAAACTGTTTTTT.